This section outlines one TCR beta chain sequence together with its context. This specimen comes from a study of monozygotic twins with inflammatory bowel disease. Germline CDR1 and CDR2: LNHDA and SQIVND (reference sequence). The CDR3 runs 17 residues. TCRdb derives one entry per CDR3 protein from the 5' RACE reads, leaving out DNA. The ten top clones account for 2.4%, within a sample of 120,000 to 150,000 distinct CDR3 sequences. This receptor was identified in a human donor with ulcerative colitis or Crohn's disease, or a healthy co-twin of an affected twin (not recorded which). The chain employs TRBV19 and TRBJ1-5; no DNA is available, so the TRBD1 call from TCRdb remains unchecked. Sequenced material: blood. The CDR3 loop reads CASTLDRGKEGLLAQHF. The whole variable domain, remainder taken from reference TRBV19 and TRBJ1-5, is DGGITQSPKYLFRKEGQNVTLSCEQNLNHDAMYWYRQDPGQGLRLIYYSQIVNDFQKGDIAEGYSVSREKKESFPLTVTSAQKNPTAFYLCASTLDRGKEGLLAQHFGDGTRLSIL.